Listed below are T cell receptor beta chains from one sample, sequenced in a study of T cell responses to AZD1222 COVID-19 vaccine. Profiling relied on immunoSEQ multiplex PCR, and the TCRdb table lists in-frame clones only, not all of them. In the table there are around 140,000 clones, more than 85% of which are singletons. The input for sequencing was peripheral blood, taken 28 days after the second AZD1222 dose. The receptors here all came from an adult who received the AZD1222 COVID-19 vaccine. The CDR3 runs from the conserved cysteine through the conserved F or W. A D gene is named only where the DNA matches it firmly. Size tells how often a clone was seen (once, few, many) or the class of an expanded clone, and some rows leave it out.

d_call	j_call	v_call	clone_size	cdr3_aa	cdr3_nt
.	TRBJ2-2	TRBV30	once	CAWSGSVAGELFF	TGTGCCTGGAGTGGGAGTGTCGCCGGGGAGCTGTTTTTT
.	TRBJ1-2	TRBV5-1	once	CASSLGQLLYGYTF	TGCGCCAGCAGCTTGGGACAGCTTCTCTATGGCTACACCTTC
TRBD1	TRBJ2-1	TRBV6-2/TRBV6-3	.	CASSVTGQGRNEQFF	TGTGCCAGCAGTGTCACGGGACAGGGGAGGAATGAGCAGTTCTTC
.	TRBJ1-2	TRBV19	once	CASSSREGGTLGYTF	TGTGCCAGTAGTTCCCGGGAGGGAGGTACTTTGGGCTACACCTTC
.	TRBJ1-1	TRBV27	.	CASSLQGRNTEAFF	TGTGCCAGCAGTTTACAGGGTCGGAACACTGAAGCTTTCTTT
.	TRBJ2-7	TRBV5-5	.	CASSWLPHEQYF	TGTGCCAGCAGCTGGCTTCCCCACGAGCAGTACTTC
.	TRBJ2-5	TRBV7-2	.	CATTGLGASETQYF	TGTGCCACCACAGGGCTGGGTGCCTCGGAGACCCAGTACTTC
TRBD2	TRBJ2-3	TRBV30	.	CAWSASPGGGAYTQYF	TGTGCCTGGAGTGCGTCCCCGGGCGGGGGGGCTTATACGCAGTATTTT
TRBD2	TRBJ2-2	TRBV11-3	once	CASRWTSGYTGELFF	TGTGCCAGCAGATGGACTAGCGGGTACACCGGGGAGCTGTTTTTT
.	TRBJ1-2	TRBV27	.	CASSLYQNYGYTF	TGTGCCAGCAGTTTATATCAGAACTATGGCTACACCTTC
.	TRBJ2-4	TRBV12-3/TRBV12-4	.	CASSRGGENIQYF	TGTGCCAGCAGTCGAGGAGGGGAAAACATTCAGTACTTC
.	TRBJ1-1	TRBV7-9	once	CASSLPGTPEAFF	TGTGCCAGCAGCCTGCCCGGGACACCTGAAGCTTTCTTT